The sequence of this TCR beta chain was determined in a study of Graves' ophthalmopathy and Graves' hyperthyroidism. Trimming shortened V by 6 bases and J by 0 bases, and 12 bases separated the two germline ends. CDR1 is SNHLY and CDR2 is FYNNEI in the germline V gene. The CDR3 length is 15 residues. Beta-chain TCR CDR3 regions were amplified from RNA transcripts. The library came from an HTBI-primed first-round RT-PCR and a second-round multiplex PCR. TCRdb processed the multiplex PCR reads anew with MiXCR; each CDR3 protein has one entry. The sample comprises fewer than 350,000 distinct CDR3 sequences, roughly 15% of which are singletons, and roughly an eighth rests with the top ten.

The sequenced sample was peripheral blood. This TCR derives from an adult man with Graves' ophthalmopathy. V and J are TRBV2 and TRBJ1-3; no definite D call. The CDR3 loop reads CASSQSLSSGNTIYF. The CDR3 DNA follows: TGTGCCAGCAGCCAAAGTTTGAGCTCTGGAAACACCATATATTTT.